Listed here are 32 T cell receptor beta chains from one sample, sequenced in a study of T cells in Graves' hyperthyroidism and ophthalmopathy. Template material for amplifying TCR beta CDR3 regions consisted of RNA transcripts. HTBI primers drove first-round RT-PCR of the TCR CDR3. TCRdb processed the multiplex PCR reads anew with MiXCR; each CDR3 protein has one entry. In the table there are around 800,000 distinct CDR3 sequences, over 35% of which are singletons. Sample: blood. The source is a young man with Graves' hyperthyroidism.

With respect to this clonotype: A much larger clonotype is one base distant, so this may be a read error. The rearrangement uses TRBV7-6 and TRBJ2-2; 12 positions match TRBD1. J was trimmed by 7 bases and V by 5 bases; bases with no gene match: 5. CDR1 and CDR2 (germline): SGHVS, FNYEAQ. CDR3 length equals 15 residues. The CDR3 here is CASSKGTGGFGELFF. The CDR3 bases are TGTGCCAGCAGCAAGGGGACAGGGGGCTTCGGGGAGCTGTTTTTT.

The chain has TRBV12-3 or TRBV12-4 and TRBJ1-1; 7 bases line up with TRBD1. The J segment lost 3 bases and the V segment lost 7 bases, leaving 5 bases of the junction unmatched. The CDR3 sequence is 13 residues long. CDR3 sequence (DNA): TGTGCCAGCACTTCAGGGGGGTACACTGAAGCTTTCTTT. Protein sequence: CASTSGGYTEAFF.

The sample holds many counts of this clonotype. The V call is TRBV20-1, the J call TRBJ1-2; 7 bases map to TRBD1. The CDR3 sequence is 13 residues long. CDR1 and CDR2 (germline): DFQATT, SNEGSKA (reference sequence). The V segment lost 5 bases and the J segment 3 bases; nucleotides outside the gene matches: 6. This CDR3 reads CSAYDREDYGYTF. The CDR3 nucleotides read TGCAGTGCTTACGACAGGGAGGACTATGGCTACACCTTC.

The sample holds many counts of this clonotype. The chain uses TRBV2 and TRBJ1-2; no definite D call. CDR1 is SNHLY and CDR2 is FYNNEI in the germline V gene. V gave up 3 bases and J gave up 5 bases, with 10 bases separating them. The length of the CDR3 is 13 residues. DNA for the CDR3: TGTGCCAGCAGTGATCAACCGGGATATGGCTACACCTTC. Translating it yields CASSDQPGYGYTF.

The chain carries TRBV12-3 or TRBV12-4 and TRBJ1-4, with 7 bases matching TRBD1. V was pared by 6 bases and J by 8 bases, with 12 bases of the junction left unmatched. CDR3 length: 15 residues. The DNA of the CDR3 is TGTGCCAGCAGACTTCGGGACAGCGGGACGGAAAAACTGTTTTTT. Translating gives CASRLRDSGTEKLFF.

This clonotype occurred a few times. This sequence joins TRBV5-4 and TRBJ2-5, with 11 bases aligning to TRBD2. Germline V gives CDR1 SGHNT, CDR2 YYREEE (reference sequence). The CDR3 extends over 17 amino acids. The trim removed 2 bases at V and 2 bases at J, leaving 8 bases unmatched. The CDR3 sequence is CASSFTSGRVGQETQYF. The CDR3, as DNA: TGTGCCAGCAGCTTTACTAGCGGGAGAGTTGGACAAGAGACCCAGTACTTC.

The CDR3 loop reads CSAQLVSAYEQYF. The CDR3 nucleotides read TGCAGCGCCCAACTAGTCTCGGCGTACGAGCAGTACTTC. The rearrangement links TRBV29-1 to TRBJ2-7; D might be TRBD2 (5 bases). Trimming took off 7 bases at V and 4 bases at J, with 17 bases between the two ends. The CDR3 totals 13 residues. Per the germline V gene, CDR1 is SQVTM and CDR2 is ANQGSEA.

The chain uses TRBV20-1 and TRBJ2-2; 8 nucleotides align to TRBD2. The CDR3 runs to 13 residues. From germline, CDR1 is DFQATT and CDR2 SNEGSKA (reference sequence). With 5 bases clipped from V and 7 bases from J, the junction kept 6 bases outside the gene matches. For the CDR3, the DNA is TGCAGTGCTGACGAGGGGACTAGCGGGGAGCTGTTTTTT. This codes for CSADEGTSGELFF.

A few counts support this clonotype. This rearrangement joins TRBV19 to TRBJ2-7; D unresolved. The CDR3 is made up of 14 amino acids. Trimming removed 5 bases from V and 8 bases from J, with 19 bases in between. In germline, CDR1 is LNHDA, CDR2 SQIVND (reference sequence). For the CDR3, the DNA is TGTGCCAGTAGTCCCAGCGAAGAAACTCAAAAGCAGTACTTC. It specifies CASSPSEETQKQYF.

This clonotype showed up just a few times. V and J are TRBV7-2 and TRBJ1-2, with D tentatively TRBD1 (5 bases). The CDR3 is made up of 17 amino acids. Trimming stripped 4 bases from V and 0 bases from J, with 18 bases between. The germline V gene has CDR1 SGHTA and CDR2 FQGNSA. CDR3 sequence: CASSSRGSYRPNYGYTF. In DNA form, the CDR3 reads TGTGCCAGCAGCTCGCGGGGAAGCTACAGGCCTAACTATGGCTACACCTTC.

This clonotype has a handful of counts. V usage is TRBV19 and J usage is TRBJ2-7; TRBD1 is a possible D gene (5 bases). The CDR3 is 16 amino acids. Germline lookup yields CDR1 LNHDA and CDR2 SQIVND (reference sequence). Trimming stripped 2 bases from V and 4 bases from J, with 18 bases between. The CDR3 DNA reads as TGTGCCAGTAGTATAAGTCTACCGCCGACAGTATACGAGCAGTACTTC. Residues: CASSISLPPTVYEQYF. The variable domain in full, completed from reference TRBV19 and TRBJ2-7, reads DGGITQSPKYLFRKEGQNVTLSCEQNLNHDAMYWYRQDPGQGLRLIYYSQIVNDFQKGDIAEGYSVSREKKESFPLTVTSAQKNPTAFYLCASSISLPPTVYEQYFGPGTRLTVT.

This clonotype showed up just a few times. This rearrangement joins TRBV6-6 to TRBJ2-7; D possibly corresponds to TRBD1 (6 bases). V was shortened by 4 bases and J by 7 bases, with 20 bases between the two germline ends. Germline CDR1 and CDR2: MNHNY and SVGAGI (reference sequence). The CDR3 is 15 residues long. This CDR3 is CASSFPGTSSEEQYF. Written as DNA, the CDR3 is TGTGCCAGCAGTTTCCCCGGGACATCATCGGAGGAGCAGTACTTC.

The chain is built from TRBV29-1 and TRBJ2-5, with D unclear. The ends were cut back, 7 bases at V and 9 bases at J, with 21 bases in the middle. This CDR3 has 13 amino acids. Germline CDR1 is SQVTM and CDR2 is ANQGSEA. The chain's CDR3 is CSAPGQNNQPQYF. The CDR3, as DNA: TGCAGCGCCCCTGGGCAGAACAATCAGCCCCAGTACTTC.

This clonotype was seen at least ten times. The chain carries TRBV19 and TRBJ1-1; no definite D call. The germline gives CDR1 LNHDA, CDR2 SQIVND (reference sequence). The CDR3 covers 14 residues. V was shortened by 8 bases and J by 0 bases, with 13 bases between the two germline ends. The CDR3 region is CASRGRAMNTEAFF. CDR3 coding DNA: TGTGCCAGTCGAGGGCGGGCTATGAACACTGAAGCTTTCTTT. The variable domain in full, with the rest retrieved from reference TRBV19 and TRBJ1-1, is DGGITQSPKYLFRKEGQNVTLSCEQNLNHDAMYWYRQDPGQGLRLIYYSQIVNDFQKGDIAEGYSVSREKKESFPLTVTSAQKNPTAFYLCASRGRAMNTEAFFGQGTRLTVV.

This clonotype was picked up many times. The V gene is TRBV12-3 or TRBV12-4, the J gene TRBJ1-6; D may be TRBD1 (6 bases). CDR3 length: 14 amino acids. Trimming removed 5 bases from V and 8 bases from J, with 13 bases in between. The CDR3 coding sequence is TGTGCCAGCAGTCCGACAGGTGTCGATTCACCCCTCCACTTT. This translates into CASSPTGVDSPLHF.

The CDR3 spells CASSSPLHGWSSPLHF. In DNA form, the CDR3 reads TGTGCCAGCAGTTCGCCACTTCATGGATGGAGTTCACCCCTCCACTTT. The chain carries TRBV12-3 or TRBV12-4 and TRBJ1-6; D is unresolved. This CDR3 contains 16 residues. V gave up 4 bases and J gave up 9 bases, with 19 bases separating them.

This clonotype has ten or more counts. The J gene is TRBJ2-7, the V gene TRBV7-8; D not resolved. Germline lookup yields CDR1 SGHVS and CDR2 FQNEAQ. The CDR3 is made up of 11 amino acids. Between the trimmed V and J ends, which lost 3 bases and 5 bases, there was a span of 5 bases. Here the CDR3 reads CASSLANEQYF. The CDR3 DNA reads TGTGCCAGCAGCTTGGCTAACGAGCAGTACTTC.

This rearrangement joins TRBV7-2 to TRBJ2-7; no clear D. CDR3 length: 13 residues. The germline V and J ends were trimmed by 6 bases and 6 bases, with 15 bases remaining between them. Germline CDR1 is SGHTA and CDR2 is FQGNSA. This CDR3 reads CASSPGPTCEQYF. The CDR3 bases are TGTGCCAGCAGTCCCGGGCCGACCTGCGAGCAGTACTTC.

Many counts were recorded for this clonotype. CDR3 residues: CSVDPTGVAFF. The CDR3 DNA is TGCAGCGTTGATCCAACAGGGGTAGCTTTCTTT. The chain links TRBV29-1 to TRBJ1-1; 7 bases fit TRBD1. This CDR3 contains 11 residues. V was clipped by 3 bases and J by 10 bases; unmatched bases: 5. Germline V lookup: CDR1 SQVTM, CDR2 ANQGSEA.

This clonotype came up many times. The rearrangement links TRBV7-8 to TRBJ1-2, with 8 nucleotides matching TRBD1. CDR1 is SGHVS and CDR2 is FQNEAQ in the germline V gene. The CDR3 has 14 amino acids. The V segment lost 5 bases and the J segment 8 bases; nucleotides outside the gene matches: 10. CDR3: CASSPDRVLGGYTF. DNA for the CDR3: TGTGCCAGCAGCCCGGACAGGGTATTGGGGGGCTACACCTTC.

The rearrangement uses TRBV6-5 and TRBJ1-2, with D hard to call. Germline loops: CDR1 MNHEY, CDR2 SVGAGI. The CDR3 runs 15 residues. V lost 7 bases and J 3 bases, leaving 18 bases between the germline ends. The CDR3 DNA follows: TGTGCCAGCAACTCCCGCATGTACCGCTACTATGGCTACACCTTC. Protein: CASNSRMYRYYGYTF.

This clonotype has just a few counts. The V and J genes are TRBV2 and TRBJ1-1; no firm D call. V shed 2 bases and J shed 6 bases, with 13 bases lying between them. Looked up from germline, CDR1 is SNHLY and CDR2 is FYNNEI. The CDR3 has 14 amino acids. This CDR3 is CASSENFIGPEAFF. CDR3 sequence (DNA): TGTGCCAGCAGTGAAAATTTTATTGGACCTGAAGCTTTCTTT.

The sample holds many counts of this clonotype. The chain combines TRBV7-8 with TRBJ2-7, with 8 positions matching TRBD2. The CDR3 contains 14 residues. V lost 2 bases and J lost 6; bases outside the gene matches: 6. CDR1 and CDR2 from the germline V gene are SGHVS and FQNEAQ. CDR3 residues: CASSLQAGVSEQYF. The CDR3 DNA is TGTGCCAGCAGCTTACAAGCGGGAGTGTCCGAGCAGTACTTC.

This clonotype was seen just once. A much larger clone is a single base away; this may be a read error. The gene calls are TRBV29-1 and TRBJ1-5; D ambiguous. The CDR3 is 14 amino acids. CDR1 SQVTM and CDR2 ANQGSEA come from the germline V gene. CDR3 sequence (DNA): TGCAGGTATCCCCCCGGGATAATGAATCAGCCCCAGCATTTT. It codes for CRYPPGIMNQPQHF.

The chain carries TRBV19 and TRBJ1-2; D possibly corresponds to TRBD1 (6 bases). This CDR3 is built from 13 residues. The ends were cut back, 9 bases at V and 3 bases at J, with 14 bases in the middle. Per the germline V gene, CDR1 is LNHDA and CDR2 is SQIVND (reference sequence). The CDR3 reads CASRGGADYGYTF. The CDR3 DNA is TGTGCCAGCCGCGGGGGGGCAGACTATGGCTACACCTTC.

The rearrangement uses TRBV2 and TRBJ2-7; a weak D match, TRBD2 (5 bases). V was trimmed by 5 bases and J by 5 bases, leaving 16 bases between them. Germline V gene lookup returns CDR1 SNHLY and CDR2 FYNNEI. The CDR3 is 14 residues long. The CDR3 loop reads CASSIGPPGNEQYF. The CDR3 DNA reads TGTGCCAGCAGTATTGGGCCCCCCGGGAACGAGCAGTACTTC.

The rearrangement uses TRBV29-1 and TRBJ2-5; possibly TRBD1 or TRBD2 for D (5 bases each). V lost 8 bases and J lost 5, with 15 bases in between. The CDR3 spans 12 residues. CDR1 and CDR2 from the germline V gene are SQVTM and ANQGSEA. CDR3 nucleotide sequence: TGCAGCCAAGAGGGGATTTCGGAGACCCAGTACTTC. Protein: CSQEGISETQYF.

The chain joins TRBV9 to TRBJ2-7; perhaps TRBD1 as D (7 bases). Germline V CDR1 and CDR2: SGDLS, YYNGEE. The CDR3 runs 14 residues. The germline V and J ends were trimmed by 2 bases and 6 bases, with 15 bases remaining between them. The CDR3 DNA sequence: TGTGCCAGCAGCGTTTCAGGGGGGTCTACCGAGCAGTACTTC. Translated, it gives CASSVSGGSTEQYF.

On this clonotype itself: A read error may explain this, as a much larger clone is one base away. J is TRBJ1-2 and V is TRBV12-3 or TRBV12-4; no firm D call. The CDR3 extends over 12 amino acids. The CDR3 nucleotides read TGTGCCAGCAGTTTAGCGGGGAATGGCTGCACCTTC. Amino acid sequence: CASSLAGNGCTF.

This clonotype was detected only a few times. The chain links TRBV7-8 to TRBJ2-7, with 16 bases that match TRBD2. The CDR3 covers 16 residues. V lost 5 bases to trimming and J lost 5 bases; unmatched junction nucleotides: 6. Per the germline V gene, CDR1 is SGHVS and CDR2 is FQNEAQ. The CDR3, as DNA: TGTGCCAGCAGCCTAGGGACTAGCGGGGGGGCTCACGAGCAGTACTTC. As protein: CASSLGTSGGAHEQYF.

This clonotype was counted a few times. The CDR3 DNA reads TGTGCCAGCAGTTTTTCTATCACTGAAGCTTTCTTT. Translation: CASSFSITEAFF. This chain uses TRBV12-3 or TRBV12-4 with TRBJ1-1; D call uncertain. V dropped 3 bases and J dropped 4 bases, with 6 bases sitting between them. This CDR3 has 12 amino acids.

Ten or more counts support this clonotype. The gene calls are TRBV19 and TRBJ2-7; TRBD1 matches 9 bases. Trimming cost V 4 bases and J 3 bases; bases outside gene matches: 4. Germline-derived CDR1 and CDR2 are LNHDA and SQIVND (reference sequence). The CDR3 runs to 14 residues. The CDR3 bases are TGTGCCAGTAGTAAAGGACAGGGGATCTACGAGCAGTACTTC. Its translation is CASSKGQGIYEQYF.